The T cell receptor beta chain described here comes from a study of blood T cell repertoires in COVID-19. The overall study: Spain, Italy and the United States supplied samples that represented acute and convalescent COVID-19. Sources were T cells, B-cell-depleted T cells, or PBMCs; the material itself was cDNA or gDNA.

Authors' methods: Amplified reference gene primers provided the basis for estimating nucleated cell counts. Only in-frame clones appear in the TCRdb table, and some are missing; sequencing was by immunoSEQ multiplex PCR. V, J and clone size are those of that table, while D and trimming were read from the DNA. The repertoire has about 200,000 clones, around 80% of them found once; the top ten carry 7.2%. The CDR3 loop spans 12 amino acids. V lost 5 bases and J 5 bases, leaving 9 bases between the germline ends. Germline CDR1 reads SNHLY; CDR2 reads FYNNEI. Input material: peripheral blood. The V and J genes are TRBV2 and TRBJ2-5, with D hard to call. The sequence derives from a woman aged 65 to 85 with acute or convalescent COVID-19. The CDR3, as DNA: TGTGCCAGCAGTCTGGTCGGGGAGACCCAGTACTTC. It codes for CASSLVGETQYF.